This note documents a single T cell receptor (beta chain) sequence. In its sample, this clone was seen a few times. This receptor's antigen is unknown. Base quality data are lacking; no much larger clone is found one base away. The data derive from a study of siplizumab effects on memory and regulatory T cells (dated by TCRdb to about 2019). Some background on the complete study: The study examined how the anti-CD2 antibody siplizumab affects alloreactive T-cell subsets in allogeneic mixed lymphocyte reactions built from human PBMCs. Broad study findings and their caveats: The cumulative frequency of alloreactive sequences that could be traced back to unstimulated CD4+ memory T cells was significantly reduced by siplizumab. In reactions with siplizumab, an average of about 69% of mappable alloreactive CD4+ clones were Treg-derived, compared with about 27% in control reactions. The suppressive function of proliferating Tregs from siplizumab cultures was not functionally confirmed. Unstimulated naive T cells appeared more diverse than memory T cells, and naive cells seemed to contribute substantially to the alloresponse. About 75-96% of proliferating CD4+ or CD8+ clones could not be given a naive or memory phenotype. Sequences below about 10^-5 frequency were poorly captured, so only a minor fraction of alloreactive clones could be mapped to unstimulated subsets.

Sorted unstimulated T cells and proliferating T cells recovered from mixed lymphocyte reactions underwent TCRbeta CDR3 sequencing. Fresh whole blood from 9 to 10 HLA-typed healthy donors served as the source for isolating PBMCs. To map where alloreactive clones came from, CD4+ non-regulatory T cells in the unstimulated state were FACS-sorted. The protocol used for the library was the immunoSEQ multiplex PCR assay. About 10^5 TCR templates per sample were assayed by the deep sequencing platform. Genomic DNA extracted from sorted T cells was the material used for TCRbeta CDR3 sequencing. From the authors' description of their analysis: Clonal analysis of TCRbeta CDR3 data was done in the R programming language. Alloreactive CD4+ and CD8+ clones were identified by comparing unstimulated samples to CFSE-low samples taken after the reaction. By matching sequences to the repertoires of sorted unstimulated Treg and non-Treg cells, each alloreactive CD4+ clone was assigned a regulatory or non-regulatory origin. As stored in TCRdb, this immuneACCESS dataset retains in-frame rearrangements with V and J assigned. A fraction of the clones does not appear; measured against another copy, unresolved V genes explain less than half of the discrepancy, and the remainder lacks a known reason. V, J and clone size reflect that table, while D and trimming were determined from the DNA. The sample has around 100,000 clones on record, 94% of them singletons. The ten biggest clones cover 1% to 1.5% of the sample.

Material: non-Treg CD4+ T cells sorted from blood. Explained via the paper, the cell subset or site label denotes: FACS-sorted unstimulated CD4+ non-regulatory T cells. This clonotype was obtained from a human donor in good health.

CDR3 region: CASSQNLGYTEAFF. The nucleotide sequence is given as TGTGCCAGCAGCCAAAATCTGGGTTACACTGAAGCTTTCTTT. Recombination joined TRBV14 with TRBJ1-1; no D gene call is confident. The CDR3 covers 14 residues, taking in both the cysteine and the phenylalanine. The kept DNA is CDR3 alone, 42 bases in frame from the first base. The germline V gene sets CDR1 to SGHDN and CDR2 to FVKESK. V is clipped by 2 bases and J by 3 bases, and the sequence between their germline boundaries is 10 bases long.